A selection of T cell receptor beta chains follows, all from one sample in a study of neurological immune-mediated disorders. TCRdb passed the 5' RACE reads through MiXCR, listing each CDR3 protein once. The sample includes some 29,000 distinct CDR3 sequences, less than 15% of them seen just once. The sequenced sample was PBMCs. The receptors derive from a man between 60 and 70 years old in good health. The CDR3 runs from the conserved cysteine through the conserved F or W. The order of the fields is CDR3 DNA, CDR3 protein, D gene, J gene, V gene, clone size. The D gene is left open where the match is weak. Clone size appears in some rows only: once, few, many, or a class for an expanded clone.

CDR3 DNA: TGTGCCAGCAGTTTACTAGCGGGTCAAGAGACCCAGTACTTC; CDR3 protein: CASSLLAGQETQYF; D gene: TRBD2; J gene: TRBJ2-5; V gene: TRBV12-3/TRBV12-4; clone size: many
CDR3 DNA: TGTGCCAGCAGCTCCGGACAGGACCCACCCTACGAGCAGTACTTC; CDR3 protein: CASSSGQDPPYEQYF; D gene: TRBD1; J gene: TRBJ2-7; V gene: TRBV7-9; clone size: medium-sized
CDR3 DNA: TGCGCCAGCAGCTTACAGGGTTTATATGGCTACACCTTC; CDR3 protein: CASSLQGLYGYTF; D gene: -; J gene: TRBJ1-2; V gene: TRBV5-1; clone size: many
CDR3 DNA: TGCAGTGCTAGAGATTGGTGGGGGACGGAGTCTGAAGCTTTCTTT; CDR3 protein: CSARDWWGTESEAFF; D gene: -; J gene: TRBJ1-1; V gene: TRBV20-1; clone size: many
CDR3 DNA: TGTGCCAGCAGTGAATCCGGATCCCGTCGAGGAAAACTGTTTTTT; CDR3 protein: CASSESGSRRGKLFF; D gene: -; J gene: TRBJ1-4; V gene: TRBV25-1; clone size: medium-sized
CDR3 DNA: TGTGCCAGCCGCAACAGGGGAGAGGGAAACACTGAAGCTTTCTTT; CDR3 protein: CASRNRGEGNTEAFF; D gene: TRBD1; J gene: TRBJ1-1; V gene: TRBV5-6; clone size: many
CDR3 DNA: TGCAGTGCTACCCCCCCCGGGCATTTGACTGAAGCTTTCTTT; CDR3 protein: CSATPPGHLTEAFF; D gene: -; J gene: TRBJ1-1; V gene: TRBV20-1; clone size: many
CDR3 DNA: TGCAGCGTTTGGGACGTAGAAGAGACCCAGTACTTC; CDR3 protein: CSVWDVEETQYF; D gene: -; J gene: TRBJ2-5; V gene: TRBV29-1; clone size: many
CDR3 DNA: TGCAGCGTGTCGGACAGGGGTGCCGGGGAGCTGTTTTTT; CDR3 protein: CSVSDRGAGELFF; D gene: TRBD1; J gene: TRBJ2-2; V gene: TRBV29-1; clone size: many
CDR3 DNA: TGTGCCATCAGTGGGGACGGCTACGAGCAGTACTTC; CDR3 protein: CAISGDGYEQYF; D gene: -; J gene: TRBJ2-7; V gene: TRBV10-3; clone size: many
CDR3 DNA: TGCGCCAGCAGCTTGGTCCGAAGCGCTATCTACAATGAGCAGTTCTTC; CDR3 protein: CASSLVRSAIYNEQFF; D gene: -; J gene: TRBJ2-1; V gene: TRBV5-1; clone size: many
CDR3 DNA: TGTGCCAGCAGCCCCAGGGAGGGCCGGTATAATTCACCCCTCCACTTT; CDR3 protein: CASSPREGRYNSPLHF; D gene: -; J gene: TRBJ1-6; V gene: TRBV6-5; clone size: many
CDR3 DNA: TGCAGCGGTAGGACTAGCGGGATTAGGCAAGAGACCCAGTACTTC; CDR3 protein: CSGRTSGIRQETQYF; D gene: TRBD2; J gene: TRBJ2-5; V gene: TRBV20-1; clone size: many
CDR3 DNA: TGTGCCAGCAGAGGGCTAGCGGGGGGGTCCTACAATGAGCAGTTCTTC; CDR3 protein: CASRGLAGGSYNEQFF; D gene: TRBD2; J gene: TRBJ2-1; V gene: TRBV12-3/TRBV12-4; clone size: -
CDR3 DNA: TGTGCCAGCAGCTCAGGACAGGGGGCATATGGCTACACCTTC; CDR3 protein: CASSSGQGAYGYTF; D gene: TRBD1; J gene: TRBJ1-2; V gene: TRBV9; clone size: many
CDR3 DNA: TGCAGTGCTAGAGCGGGGTCAGGGGACTGGGAGACCCAGTACTTC; CDR3 protein: CSARAGSGDWETQYF; D gene: -; J gene: TRBJ2-5; V gene: TRBV20-1; clone size: many
CDR3 DNA: TGTGCCAGCAGACCCGGGCCACACACAGATACGCAGTATTTT; CDR3 protein: CASRPGPHTDTQYF; D gene: -; J gene: TRBJ2-3; V gene: TRBV7-3; clone size: many
CDR3 DNA: TGTGCCAGCAGCCTCATAACAGGGTATGATGGCTACACCTTC; CDR3 protein: CASSLITGYDGYTF; D gene: -; J gene: TRBJ1-2; V gene: TRBV7-9; clone size: many
CDR3 DNA: TGTGCCAGCAGCTCCTTTATTATTGAGGAGCTGTTTTTT; CDR3 protein: CASSSFIIEELFF; D gene: -; J gene: TRBJ2-2; V gene: TRBV7-8; clone size: many
CDR3 DNA: TGTGCCAGCAGTTACTTGGGGGAGACCACCGGGGAGCTGTTTTTT; CDR3 protein: CASSYLGETTGELFF; D gene: -; J gene: TRBJ2-2; V gene: TRBV6-6; clone size: many
CDR3 DNA: TGCGCCAGCAGCTATGAGGCTCTTGGTGAGCAGTTCTTC; CDR3 protein: CASSYEALGEQFF; D gene: -; J gene: TRBJ2-1; V gene: TRBV5-1; clone size: many
CDR3 DNA: TGCAGTGCTTTGGAACTAAAGCAGTACTTC; CDR3 protein: CSALELKQYF; D gene: -; J gene: TRBJ2-7; V gene: TRBV20-1; clone size: -
CDR3 DNA: TGCGCCAGCAGCCAGGGTCTAGTCACAGATACGCAGTATTTT; CDR3 protein: CASSQGLVTDTQYF; D gene: -; J gene: TRBJ2-3; V gene: TRBV4-1; clone size: many
CDR3 DNA: TGTGCCAGCAGTTTATCCTGGCCTCCGCTAGCGGGAGGGACGGCGAACACCGGGGAGCTGTTTTTT; CDR3 protein: CASSLSWPPLAGGTANTGELFF; D gene: TRBD2; J gene: TRBJ2-2; V gene: TRBV27; clone size: many
CDR3 DNA: TGTGCCAGCAGTTTATTAAGCGGGAGGTTTTCCCAAACCTCCTACGAGCAGTACTTC; CDR3 protein: CASSLLSGRFSQTSYEQYF; D gene: TRBD2; J gene: TRBJ2-7; V gene: TRBV28; clone size: medium-sized
CDR3 DNA: TGTGCCAGCAGCCAAGTCCGCGGAGCCGGGCGGGATGAGCAGTTCTTC; CDR3 protein: CASSQVRGAGRDEQFF; D gene: -; J gene: TRBJ2-1; V gene: TRBV4-2; clone size: many
CDR3 DNA: TGCAGCGTTGAAGAGGTCGGGGGGCCGAGCTCCTACAATGAGCAGTTCTTC; CDR3 protein: CSVEEVGGPSSYNEQFF; D gene: -; J gene: TRBJ2-1; V gene: TRBV29-1; clone size: many
CDR3 DNA: TGCAGTGCTAGAGATACTTCATACGAGCAGTACTTC; CDR3 protein: CSARDTSYEQYF; D gene: -; J gene: TRBJ2-7; V gene: TRBV20-1; clone size: many
CDR3 DNA: TGTGCCAGCAGCTATGGCCCCTACGAGCAGTACTTC; CDR3 protein: CASSYGPYEQYF; D gene: -; J gene: TRBJ2-7; V gene: TRBV28; clone size: many
CDR3 DNA: TGCGCCAGCAGCTTGACCACCTACCCGGGACAAGGAGACTACGAGCAGTACTTC; CDR3 protein: CASSLTTYPGQGDYEQYF; D gene: -; J gene: TRBJ2-7; V gene: TRBV5-1; clone size: few
CDR3 DNA: TGTGCCAGCAGCCCCGGACTAGACAGGACCGAGCAGTACTTC; CDR3 protein: CASSPGLDRTEQYF; D gene: -; J gene: TRBJ2-7; V gene: TRBV3-1; clone size: many
CDR3 DNA: TGTGCCAGCAGTTACCCAGGCGGCTATGGCTACACCTTC; CDR3 protein: CASSYPGGYGYTF; D gene: -; J gene: TRBJ1-2; V gene: TRBV6-5; clone size: many
CDR3 DNA: TGTGCCACCACGGGAGGACAGGGGGGGAACACTGAAGCTTTCTTT; CDR3 protein: CATTGGQGGNTEAFF; D gene: TRBD1; J gene: TRBJ1-1; V gene: TRBV10-3; clone size: many
CDR3 DNA: TGCAGTGCTAGAGATCTTGCTAGCTCGAGCACAGATACGCAGTATTTT; CDR3 protein: CSARDLASSSTDTQYF; D gene: -; J gene: TRBJ2-3; V gene: TRBV20-1; clone size: many
CDR3 DNA: TGCAGTGCTAGAGGTATGACCACGCGGCAGTTCTTC; CDR3 protein: CSARGMTTRQFF; D gene: -; J gene: TRBJ2-1; V gene: TRBV20-1; clone size: few
CDR3 DNA: TGCGCCAGCAGCTTGGATGGGGGGTCCTACGAGCAGTACTTC; CDR3 protein: CASSLDGGSYEQYF; D gene: -; J gene: TRBJ2-7; V gene: TRBV5-1; clone size: many
CDR3 DNA: TGTGCCAGCAGTCGGGAGGCCACCATGGATACGCAGTATTTT; CDR3 protein: CASSREATMDTQYF; D gene: TRBD2; J gene: TRBJ2-3; V gene: TRBV27; clone size: many